These 19 T cell receptor beta chains share one sample of origin, sequenced in a study of blood T cell repertoires in COVID-19. Assay used: immunoSEQ multiplex PCR; TCRdb lists only in-frame clones, some missing. The sample holds about 470,000 clones, roughly 87% seen once. Sequenced material: PBMCs or T cells enriched from blood (not recorded which). The receptors shown here come from a woman aged 18-35 years who had recovered from COVID-19.

V and J are TRBV14 and TRBJ2-6; 9 bases align to TRBD1. This CDR3 has 17 amino acids. Germline trimming cut 4 bases from V and 2 bases from J; bases unmatched to any gene: 6. Per the germline V gene, CDR1 is SGHDN and CDR2 is FVKESK. The CDR3, as DNA: TGTGCCAGCAGCCTGGGGACAGGGAGGCCTGGGGCCAACGTCCTGACTTTC. This sequence encodes CASSLGTGRPGANVLTF.

The gene calls are TRBV27 and TRBJ2-7, with D unresolved. This CDR3 comprises 12 residues. V was shortened by 4 bases and J by 3 bases, with 7 bases between the two germline ends. CDR1 is MNHEY, CDR2 SMNVEV, per germline (reference sequence). For the CDR3, the DNA is TGTGCCAGCAGTTCTCCTAACTACGAGCAGTACTTC. This gives the protein CASSSPNYEQYF.

This clone has only one observation. The chain joins TRBV27 to TRBJ1-2; D gene unclear. The CDR3 length is 15 residues. Germline CDR1 MNHEY, CDR2 SMNVEV (reference sequence). Trimming shortened V by 5 bases and J by 2 bases, and 15 bases separated the two germline ends. CDR3 sequence: CASSPPATPNYGYTF. Here the CDR3 DNA reads TGTGCCAGCAGTCCTCCCGCGACACCAAACTATGGCTACACCTTC.

CDR3 sequence: CASVPQGQDNEQFF. The CDR3, as DNA: TGTGCTAGTGTACCTCAGGGGCAGGACAATGAGCAGTTCTTC. V is TRBV12-5 and J is TRBJ2-1; TRBD1 might be the D (6 bases). CDR1 LGHNT and CDR2 FRNRAP come from the germline V gene. The V end was cut by 7 bases, the J end by 5 bases, with 15 bases between. This CDR3 is 14 amino acids long. Filled out from reference TRBV12-5 and TRBJ2-1, the complete variable domain reads DARVTQTPRHKVTEMGQEVTMRCQPILGHNTVFWYRQTMMQGLELLAYFRNRAPLDDSGMPKDRFSAEMPDATLATLKIQPSEPRDSAVYFCASVPQGQDNEQFFGPGTRLTVL.

V is TRBV6-5 and J is TRBJ2-5; 8 bases align to TRBD2. CDR1 and CDR2 from the germline V gene are MNHEY and SVGAGI. With V trimmed by 4 bases and J by 4 bases, 8 bases remained unmatched. The CDR3 is made up of 15 amino acids. CDR3 in DNA: TGTGCCAGCAGTTTGGGGACTAGTCCAGGAGAGACCCAGTACTTC. It is translated as CASSLGTSPGETQYF.

Comment on this clone: The junction does not match germline at one end; this may be a read error. The chain employs TRBV2 and TRBJ1-5; 9 bases match TRBD1. This CDR3 has 13 residues. Per germline, CDR1 SNHLY and CDR2 FYNNEI. DNA of the CDR3: TGTGCCAGCAGTGTCGAACCCGGTGGGACAGGGAATTTT. This translates into CASSVEPGGTGNF.

A note on this clone: The same CDR3 also results from other DNA sequences found in this sample. V is TRBV6-5 and J is TRBJ1-1, with D possibly matching TRBD1 (5 bases). Trimming left V 1 base short and J 5 bases short, with 8 bases between. CDR3 length equals 13 residues. Germline CDR1 is MNHEY and CDR2 is SVGAGI. As DNA, the CDR3 is TGTGCCAGCAGTTACTTGGGGGGGACTGAAGCTTTCTTT. This translates into CASSYLGGTEAFF.

This clone has a handful of counts. The chain couples TRBV30 to TRBJ1-1; maybe TRBD1 (6 bases). The CDR3 is 15 amino acids. The V gene's germline CDR1 is GTSNPN and CDR2 SVGIG (reference sequence). V lost 4 bases and J lost 1, with 16 bases in between. The chain's CDR3 is CAWTRTVQRNTEAFF. CDR3 nucleotides: TGTGCCTGGACCCGGACAGTTCAAAGGAACACTGAAGCTTTCTTT.

V gene TRBV27 combines with J gene TRBJ2-7; TRBD1 matches at 7 bases. With 6 bases clipped from V and 4 bases from J, the junction kept 9 bases outside the gene matches. This CDR3 contains 14 residues. Germline lookup yields CDR1 MNHEY and CDR2 SMNVEV (reference sequence). CDR3 sequence reads: CASRPEGAYYEQYF. The CDR3 DNA follows: TGTGCCAGCAGACCTGAGGGGGCGTATTACGAGCAGTACTTC.

CDR3 nucleotides: TGTGCCAGTAGTATCAACCCGACAGGGAGGAAGAACGAGCAGTACTTC. Encoded protein: CASSINPTGRKNEQYF. The chain has TRBV19 and TRBJ2-7; weak D call: TRBD1 (7 bases). The CDR3 length is 16 residues. The germline CDR1 and CDR2 sequences are LNHDA and SQIVND (reference sequence). V was pared by 3 bases and J by 5 bases, with 20 bases between.

V usage is TRBV19 and J usage is TRBJ2-5; 8 bases fit TRBD2. CDR1 is LNHDA, CDR2 SQIVND, per germline (reference sequence). The J segment lost 4 bases and the V segment lost 5 bases, leaving 9 bases of the junction unmatched. The CDR3 sequence is 15 residues long. This chain's CDR3 is CASSPSRGGGETQYF. In DNA, the CDR3 is TGTGCCAGTAGTCCTTCCCGGGGGGGAGGAGAGACCCAGTACTTC.

The chain couples TRBV11-3 to TRBJ2-2, with a tentative D call TRBD2 (6 bases). The germline V gene has CDR1 SGHNT and CDR2 YENEEA. The germline V and J ends were trimmed by 1 base and 5 bases, with 17 bases remaining between them. CDR3 length equals 17 residues. The chain's CDR3 is CASSLGPGTPATGELFF. The CDR3 DNA sequence: TGTGCCAGCAGCTTAGGTCCAGGGACTCCAGCTACCGGGGAGCTGTTTTTT.

The chain has TRBV12-1 and TRBJ2-3; the table's TRBD2 call for D was not verified on the DNA. TRBV12-1 represents a pseudogene. The CDR3 runs to 16 residues. The CDR3 DNA sequence: TGTGCCAGCTCGATCGGCGCGGCGGGGCGCACAGATACGCAGTATTTT. Translating gives CASSIGAAGRTDTQYF.

The chain combines TRBV5-1 with TRBJ2-1, with 12 nucleotides matching TRBD1. This CDR3 spans 16 amino acids. The germline V gene has CDR1 SGHRS and CDR2 YFSETQ. After removal of 1 base from V and 7 bases from J, the junction contained 6 bases not matched to a gene. CDR3 in DNA: TGCGCCAGCAGCTTGCCTGGGACAGGGGGCAGGAATGAGCAGTTCTTC. Residues: CASSLPGTGGRNEQFF.

CDR3 region: CASSVAGTDTQYF. CDR3 bases: TGTGCCAGTAGTGTGGCAGGAACAGATACGCAGTATTTT. This chain joins TRBV19 and TRBJ2-3; no clear D gene. V shed 5 bases and J shed 3 bases, with 9 bases lying between them. The CDR3 is 13 residues long. Per germline, CDR1 LNHDA and CDR2 SQIVND (reference sequence).

The chain joins TRBV28 to TRBJ1-1; no reliable D call. Germline CDR1 is MDHEN and CDR2 is SYDVKM. V gave up 6 bases and J gave up 4 bases, with 12 bases separating them. The CDR3 runs 13 residues. CDR3 protein: CASSPHSGTEAFF. As DNA, the CDR3 is TGTGCCAGCAGCCCGCATAGTGGCACTGAAGCTTTCTTT.

The chain is built from TRBV5-1 and TRBJ1-1; a weak D match, TRBD1 (5 bases). Deletions cut 0 bases from V and 3 bases from J, with 9 bases between. This CDR3 contains 14 residues. Germline V gives CDR1 SGHRS, CDR2 YFSETQ. The CDR3 loop is CASSLGGRYTEAFF. In DNA form, the CDR3 reads TGCGCCAGCAGCTTGGGGGGCCGCTACACTGAAGCTTTCTTT.

CDR3 region: CASLGQQNYNSPLHF. The CDR3 DNA reads as TGTGCCAGCCTAGGACAGCAAAACTATAATTCACCCCTCCACTTT. This chain uses TRBV2 with TRBJ1-6, with D tentatively TRBD1 (6 bases). The V and J ends lost 8 bases and 3 bases respectively, with 14 bases between them. Germline-derived CDR1 and CDR2 are SNHLY and FYNNEI. The CDR3 has 15 residues.

The chain has TRBV13 and TRBJ1-2; D possibly corresponds to TRBD1 (6 bases). This CDR3 has 13 amino acids. Trimming stripped 2 bases from V and 6 bases from J, with 10 bases between. Germline CDR1 reads PRHDT; CDR2 reads FYEKMQ (reference sequence). The CDR3: CASSLRAGDGYTF. The DNA of the CDR3 is TGTGCCAGCAGCTTACGGGCAGGGGATGGCTACACCTTC.